The 13 T cell receptor beta chains given below trace back to one sample, sequenced in a study of cytotoxic CD8 clonotypes in ibrutinib-treated CLL. Clones were sequenced by immunoSEQ multiplex PCR, and TCRdb holds only the in-frame ones, with some missing. This repertoire shows 76,000 or so clones, around 78% found once; its top ten account for about two fifths. Specimen: PBMCs, collected after 24 months of ibrutinib treatment. These receptors were collected from a human donor with chronic lymphocytic leukemia.

This clone has a single count. The CDR3 reads CASSLNGGARDIQYF. In DNA, the CDR3 is TGTGCCAGCAGCCTCAATGGGGGGGCCCGGGATATTCAGTACTTC. This chain links TRBV7-2 with TRBJ2-4, with D perhaps matching TRBD2 (7 bases). CDR1 and CDR2 (germline): SGHTA, FQGNSA. V was trimmed by 5 bases and J by 10 bases, leaving 21 bases between them. The CDR3 has 15 amino acids.

This clone was picked up one time. This chain connects TRBV7-2 to TRBJ2-7, with D perhaps TRBD2 (5 bases). There are 16 residues in the CDR3. Trimming removed 1 base at V and 0 bases at J, with 13 bases between. The germline V gene encodes CDR1 SGHTA and CDR2 FQGNSA. CDR3 in amino acids: CASSLVGGLSSYEQYF. In DNA form, the CDR3 reads TGTGCCAGCAGCTTAGTTGGCGGGCTCAGCTCCTACGAGCAGTACTTC.

This clone was recorded a few times. In nucleotides, the CDR3 is TGTGCCAGCAGTCCCCCGGGAGGGAGTGAATACTACGAGCAGTACTTC. The encoded protein is CASSPPGGSEYYEQYF. The chain employs TRBV6-6 and TRBJ2-7; 8 nucleotides line up with TRBD2. The V gene's germline CDR1 is MNHNY and CDR2 SVGAGI (reference sequence). J lost 3 bases, V lost 5 bases, and 12 bases had no gene match. The CDR3 length is 16 residues.

This clone appeared a single time. The J gene is TRBJ2-3, the V gene TRBV9; D is undetermined. The germline V gene encodes CDR1 SGDLS and CDR2 YYNGEE. Deletions cut 0 bases from V and 0 bases from J, with 5 bases between. The CDR3 is 14 residues long. Here the CDR3 DNA reads TGTGCCAGCAGCGTAGACAGCAGCACAGATACGCAGTATTTT. This translates into CASSVDSSTDTQYF. The full variable domain, rest sourced from reference TRBV9 and TRBJ2-3, is DSGVTQTPKHLITATGQRVTLRCSPRSGDLSVYWYQQSLDQGLQFLIQYYNGEERAKGNILERFSAQQFPDLHSELNLSSLELGDSALYFCASSVDSSTDTQYFGPGTRLTVL.

The rearrangement joins TRBV2 to TRBJ2-5; 7 bases line up with TRBD2. This CDR3 comprises 20 residues. Germline values: CDR1 SNHLY, CDR2 FYNNEI. V was pared by 5 bases and J by 5 bases, with 26 bases of the junction left unmatched. CDR3 nucleotides: TGTGCCAGCAGTACTCTCCGGGACCACCGGCGCGGGAGATCTGGGGAGACCCAGTACTTC. This sequence encodes CASSTLRDHRRGRSGETQYF. The whole variable domain, filled in from reference TRBV2 and TRBJ2-5, reads EPEVTQTPSHQVTQMGQEVILRCVPISNHLYFYWYRQILGQKVEFLVSFYNNEISEKSEIFDDQFSVERPDGSNFTLKIRSTKLEDSAMYFCASSTLRDHRRGRSGETQYFGPGTRLLVL.

This sequence joins TRBV27 and TRBJ1-2; D might be TRBD1 (6 bases). Germline-derived CDR1 and CDR2 are MNHEY and SMNVEV (reference sequence). V shed 5 bases and J shed 3 bases, with 13 bases lying between them. There are 14 residues in the CDR3. Here the CDR3 reads CASSPLDRHYGYTF. DNA of the CDR3: TGTGCCAGCAGTCCGCTAGACAGGCACTATGGCTACACCTTC.

In its sample, this clone was seen a few times. The chain employs TRBV29-1 and TRBJ2-5; the D gene is possibly TRBD1 (6 bases). The germline gives CDR1 SQVTM, CDR2 ANQGSEA. CDR3 length: 13 amino acids. V was clipped by 6 bases and J by 0 bases, with 11 bases between them. This CDR3 reads CSVADRYQETQYF. CDR3 bases: TGCAGCGTGGCTGACAGGTACCAAGAGACCCAGTACTTC.

This chain links TRBV5-4 with TRBJ2-3; a weak D match, TRBD1 (6 bases). The CDR3 sequence is 15 residues long. Germline V CDR1 and CDR2: SGHNT, YYREEE (reference sequence). Trimming left V 3 bases short and J 4 bases short, with 15 bases between. The CDR3 spells CASSSHRDGSDTQYF. DNA of the CDR3: TGTGCCAGCAGCTCCCACAGGGATGGGTCAGATACGCAGTATTTT. The variable domain in full, completed from reference TRBV5-4 and TRBJ2-3, reads ETGVTQSPTHLIKTRGQQVTLRCSSQSGHNTVSWYQQALGQGPQFIFQYYREEENGRGNFPPRFSGLQFPNYSSELNVNALELDDSALYLCASSSHRDGSDTQYFGPGTRLTVL.

The chain carries TRBV27 and TRBJ2-2; D gene ambiguous. With 2 bases removed from V and 6 bases from J, the gap between germline ends came to 4 bases. The V gene's germline CDR1 is MNHEY and CDR2 SMNVEV (reference sequence). The CDR3 runs 12 residues. CDR3: CASSLDPGELFF. The CDR3 region has the DNA TGTGCCAGCAGTTTAGATCCCGGGGAGCTGTTTTTT.

V gene TRBV11-2 combines with J gene TRBJ1-2; no clear D. The CDR3 has 16 residues. Germline lookup yields CDR1 SGHAT and CDR2 FQNNGV. Trimming removed 4 bases at V and 5 bases at J, with 20 bases between. CDR3 nucleotide sequence: TGTGCCAGCAGCTCCATACCTCGGACCAGTTATTATGGCTACACCTTC. Translated: CASSSIPRTSYYGYTF.

V is TRBV10-2 and J is TRBJ2-5; 8 bases match TRBD1. Trimming took 3 bases from V and 5 from J; bases not matched to a gene: 5. The CDR3 loop spans 14 amino acids. Germline CDR1 and CDR2: WSHSY and SAAADI. CDR3 DNA sequence: TGCGCCAGCAGTGACCTGACAGGGGTGGAGACCCAGTACTTC. Translation: CASSDLTGVETQYF.

V usage is TRBV27 and J usage is TRBJ2-7; D remains unclear. Germline lookup yields CDR1 MNHEY and CDR2 SMNVEV (reference sequence). V gave up 6 bases and J gave up 1 base, with 13 bases separating them. The CDR3 consists of 14 residues. CDR3 in DNA: TGTGCCAGCAGCCCAGGCCCAATGTCCTACGAGCAGTACTTC. It is translated as CASSPGPMSYEQYF.

The CDR3 region has the DNA TGTGCCAGCACCAGGAGCTTTAATGAAAAACTGTTTTTT. This gives the protein CASTRSFNEKLFF. The chain employs TRBV28 and TRBJ1-4; no firm D call. Trimming stripped 7 bases from V and 4 bases from J, with 10 bases between. The CDR3 loop spans 13 amino acids. Germline V gene data show CDR1 as MDHEN and CDR2 as SYDVKM.